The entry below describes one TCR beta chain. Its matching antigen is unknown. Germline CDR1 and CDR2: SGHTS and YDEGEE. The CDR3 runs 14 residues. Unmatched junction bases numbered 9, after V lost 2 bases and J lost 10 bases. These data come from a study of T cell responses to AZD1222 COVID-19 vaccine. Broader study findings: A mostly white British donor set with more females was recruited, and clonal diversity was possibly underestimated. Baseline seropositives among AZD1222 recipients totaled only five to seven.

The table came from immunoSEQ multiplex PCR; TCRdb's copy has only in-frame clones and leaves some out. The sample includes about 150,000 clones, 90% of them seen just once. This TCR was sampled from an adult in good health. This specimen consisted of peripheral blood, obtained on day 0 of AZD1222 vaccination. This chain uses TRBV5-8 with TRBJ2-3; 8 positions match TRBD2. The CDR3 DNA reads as TGTGCCAGCAGCTTTTCGGATCGGGGGGGGGCGCAGTATTTT. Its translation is CASSFSDRGGAQYF.